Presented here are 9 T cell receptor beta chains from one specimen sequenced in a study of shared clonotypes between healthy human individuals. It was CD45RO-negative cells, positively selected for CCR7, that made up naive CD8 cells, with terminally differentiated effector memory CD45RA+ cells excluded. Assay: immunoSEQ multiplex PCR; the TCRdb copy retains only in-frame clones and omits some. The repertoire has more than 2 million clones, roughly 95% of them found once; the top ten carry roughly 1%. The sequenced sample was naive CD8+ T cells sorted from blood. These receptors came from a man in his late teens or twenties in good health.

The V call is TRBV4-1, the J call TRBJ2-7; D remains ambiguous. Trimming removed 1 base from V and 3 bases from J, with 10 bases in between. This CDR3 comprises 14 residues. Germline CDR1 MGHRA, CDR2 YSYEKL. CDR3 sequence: CASSQVEIDYEQYF. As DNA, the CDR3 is TGCGCCAGCAGCCAAGTCGAGATAGACTACGAGCAGTACTTC.

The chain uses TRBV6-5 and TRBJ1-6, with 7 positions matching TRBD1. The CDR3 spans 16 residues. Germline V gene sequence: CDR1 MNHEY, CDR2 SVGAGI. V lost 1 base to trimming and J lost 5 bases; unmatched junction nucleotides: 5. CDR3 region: CASSYLTGENNSPLHF. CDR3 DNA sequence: TGTGCCAGCAGTTACTTAACAGGGGAAAATAATTCACCCCTCCACTTT.

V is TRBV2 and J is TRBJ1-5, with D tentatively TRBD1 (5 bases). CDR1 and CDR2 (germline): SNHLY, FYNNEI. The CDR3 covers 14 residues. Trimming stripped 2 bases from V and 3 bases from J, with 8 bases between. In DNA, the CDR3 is TGTGCCAGCAGTGAATTGGACATCAATCAGCCCCAGCATTTT. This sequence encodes CASSELDINQPQHF.

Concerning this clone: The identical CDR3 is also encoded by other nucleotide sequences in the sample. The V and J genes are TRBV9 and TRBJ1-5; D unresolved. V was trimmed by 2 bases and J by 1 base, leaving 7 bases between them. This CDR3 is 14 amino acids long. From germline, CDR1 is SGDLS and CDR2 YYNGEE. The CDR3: CASSVTDSNQPQHF. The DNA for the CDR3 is TGTGCCAGCAGCGTGACGGACAGCAATCAGCCCCAGCATTTT.

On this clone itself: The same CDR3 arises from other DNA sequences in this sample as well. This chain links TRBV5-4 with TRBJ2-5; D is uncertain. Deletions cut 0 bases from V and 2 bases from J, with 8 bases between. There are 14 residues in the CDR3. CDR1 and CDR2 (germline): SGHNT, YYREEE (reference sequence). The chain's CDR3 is CASSLGQLQETQYF. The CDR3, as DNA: TGTGCCAGCAGCTTGGGGCAGCTTCAAGAGACCCAGTACTTC.

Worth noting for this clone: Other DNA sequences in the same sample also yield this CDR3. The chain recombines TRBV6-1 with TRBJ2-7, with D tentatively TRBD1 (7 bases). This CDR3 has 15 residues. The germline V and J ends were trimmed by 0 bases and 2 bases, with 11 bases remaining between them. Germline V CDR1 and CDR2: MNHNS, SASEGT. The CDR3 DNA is TGTGCCAGCAGTGAAGCCGGAGGGACAGCCTACGAGCAGTACTTC. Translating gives CASSEAGGTAYEQYF.

The chain's CDR3 is CASNHVEGVFGEQFF. The CDR3 coding sequence is TGCGCCAGCAATCATGTCGAGGGGGTTTTTGGAGAGCAGTTCTTC. The V and J genes are TRBV5-1 and TRBJ2-1; D might be TRBD1 (6 bases). The CDR3 length is 15 residues. Trimming removed 6 bases at V and 10 bases at J, with 23 bases between. The germline V gene has CDR1 SGHRS and CDR2 YFSETQ.

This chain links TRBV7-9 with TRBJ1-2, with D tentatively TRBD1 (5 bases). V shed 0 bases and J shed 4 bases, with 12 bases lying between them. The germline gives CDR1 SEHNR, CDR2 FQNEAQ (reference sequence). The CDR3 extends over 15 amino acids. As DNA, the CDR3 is TGTGCCAGCAGCTTAGCGCCGGGGGACCCCTATGGCTACACCTTC. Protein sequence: CASSLAPGDPYGYTF.

The CDR3 reads CASSLGPGGGIYGYTF. In nucleotides, the CDR3 is TGTGCCAGCAGCTTAGGGCCAGGGGGCGGGATTTATGGCTACACCTTC. The chain carries TRBV7-9 and TRBJ1-2; 8 bases agree with TRBD1. The V and J ends lost 1 base and 5 bases, in that order; junction bases with no gene match: 9. The CDR3 loop spans 16 amino acids. Germline loops: CDR1 SEHNR, CDR2 FQNEAQ (reference sequence).